The clone carrying this T cell receptor beta chain turned up a few times. Its specificity is unknown. These data come from a study of CD8+ T cells in alopecia areata. Study-wide findings and caveats: Lesional scalp displayed greater clonality than normal scalp, most notably in alopecia totalis/universalis.

Investigators isolated RNA and reverse transcribed it into cDNA to act as the sequencing template. TCRdb's table, derived via immunoSEQ multiplex PCR, lists solely in-frame clones and lacks some. Of 200,000 to 250,000 clones in the sample, around three fifths were seen once. This material consisted of CD4+ T cells sorted from blood, taken at week 0. The TCR sequence derives from a human donor with alopecia areata.

The chain's CDR3 is CSVETSGGWDTQYF. CDR3 nucleotide sequence: TGCAGCGTTGAAACTAGCGGGGGGTGGGATACGCAGTATTTT. The genes are TRBV29-1 and TRBJ2-3, with TRBD2 identical over 12 bases. In germline, CDR1 is SQVTM, CDR2 ANQGSEA. CDR3 length: 14 residues. J lost 6 bases, V lost 2 bases, and 3 bases had no gene match.